Given below is one T cell receptor (beta chain) in context. The data were taken from a study of blood T cell repertoires in COVID-19. Study at large: The United States, Italy and Spain were the sources of the acute and convalescent COVID-19 samples.

Source study methods: Reference gene primer amplification gave nucleated cell count estimates. Only in-frame clones appear in the TCRdb table, and some are missing; sequencing was by immunoSEQ multiplex PCR. V, J and clone size were drawn from that table, and D and trimming were deduced from the DNA. The sample contains about 160,000 clones, about 80% of which appear only once. Participants were aged about 18 to 100 years from about 25 US areas. Among Cohort 3 donors, those recovered had two negative PCRs, clearance, or symptom resolution. This TCR derives from a woman aged 55-69 years who had recovered from COVID-19. The sequenced sample consisted of PBMCs or T cells enriched from blood (not recorded which).

As DNA, the CDR3 is TGTGCCAGCAGCTTTCAGGGACAGAGCACTGAAGCTTTCTTT. It yields the protein CASSFQGQSTEAFF. The rearrangement joins TRBV7-2 to TRBJ1-1; 7 nucleotides agree with TRBD1. Losses at the gene ends were 3 bases for V and 4 bases for J; bases not matched to a gene: 5. The CDR3 spans 14 residues. Germline V gene lookup returns CDR1 SGHTA and CDR2 FQGNSA.